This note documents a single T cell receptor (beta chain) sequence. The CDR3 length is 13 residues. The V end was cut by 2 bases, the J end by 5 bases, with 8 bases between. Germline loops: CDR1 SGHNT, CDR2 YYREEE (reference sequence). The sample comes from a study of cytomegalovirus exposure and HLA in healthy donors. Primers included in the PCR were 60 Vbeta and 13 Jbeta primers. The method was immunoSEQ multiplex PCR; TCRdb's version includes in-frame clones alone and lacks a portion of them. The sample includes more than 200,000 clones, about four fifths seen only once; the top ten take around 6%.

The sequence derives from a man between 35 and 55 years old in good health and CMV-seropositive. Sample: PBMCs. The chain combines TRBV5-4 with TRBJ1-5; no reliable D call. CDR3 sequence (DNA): TGTGCCAGCAGCTTTGGCCTGGATCAGCCCCAGCATTTT. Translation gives CASSFGLDQPQHF.